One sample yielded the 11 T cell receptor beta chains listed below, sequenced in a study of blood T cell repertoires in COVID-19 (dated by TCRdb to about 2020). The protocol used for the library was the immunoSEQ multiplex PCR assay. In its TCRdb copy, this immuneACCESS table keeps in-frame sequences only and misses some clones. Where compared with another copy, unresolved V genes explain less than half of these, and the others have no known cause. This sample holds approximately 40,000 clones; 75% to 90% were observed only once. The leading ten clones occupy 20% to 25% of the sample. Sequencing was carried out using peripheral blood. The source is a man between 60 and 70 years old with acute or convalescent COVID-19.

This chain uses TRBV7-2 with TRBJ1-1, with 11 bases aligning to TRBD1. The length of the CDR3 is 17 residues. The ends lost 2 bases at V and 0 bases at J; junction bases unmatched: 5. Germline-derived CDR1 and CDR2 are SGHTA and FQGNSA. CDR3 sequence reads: CASSLRGQGGLNTEAFF. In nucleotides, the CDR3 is TGTGCCAGCAGCTTAAGGGGACAGGGGGGTTTGAACACTGAAGCTTTCTTT. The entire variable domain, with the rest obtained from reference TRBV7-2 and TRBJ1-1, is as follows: GAGVSQSPSNKVTEKGKDVELRCDPISGHTALYWYRQSLGQGLEFLIYFQGNSAPDKSGLPSDRFSAERTGGSVSTLTIQRTQQEDSAVYLCASSLRGQGGLNTEAFFGQGTRLTVV.

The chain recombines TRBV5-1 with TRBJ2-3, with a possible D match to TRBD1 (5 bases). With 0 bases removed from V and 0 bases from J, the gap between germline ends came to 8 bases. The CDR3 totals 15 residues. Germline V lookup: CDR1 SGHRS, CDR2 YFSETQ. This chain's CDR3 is CASSLESGSTDTQYF. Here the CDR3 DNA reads TGCGCCAGCAGCTTGGAATCAGGGAGCACAGATACGCAGTATTTT.

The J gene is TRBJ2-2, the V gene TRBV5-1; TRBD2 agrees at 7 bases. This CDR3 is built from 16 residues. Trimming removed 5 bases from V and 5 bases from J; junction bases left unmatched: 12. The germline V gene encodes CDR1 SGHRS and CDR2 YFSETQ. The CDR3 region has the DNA TGCGCCAGCAGTTGGCGGGAGAATTTAGGGACCGGGGAGCTGTTTTTT. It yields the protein CASSWRENLGTGELFF.

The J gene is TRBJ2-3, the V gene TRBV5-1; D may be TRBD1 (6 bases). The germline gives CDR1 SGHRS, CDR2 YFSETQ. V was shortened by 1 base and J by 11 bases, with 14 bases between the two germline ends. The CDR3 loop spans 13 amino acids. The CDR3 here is CASSLLGGDGQYF. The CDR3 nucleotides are TGCGCCAGCAGCTTGCTAGGGGGTGATGGGCAGTATTTT.

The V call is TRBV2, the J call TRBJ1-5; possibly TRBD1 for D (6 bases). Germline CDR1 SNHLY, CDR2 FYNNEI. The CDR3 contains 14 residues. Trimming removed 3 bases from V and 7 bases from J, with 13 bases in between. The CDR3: CASSDRGRGQPQHF. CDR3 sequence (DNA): TGTGCCAGCAGTGACAGGGGAAGAGGGCAGCCCCAGCATTTT.

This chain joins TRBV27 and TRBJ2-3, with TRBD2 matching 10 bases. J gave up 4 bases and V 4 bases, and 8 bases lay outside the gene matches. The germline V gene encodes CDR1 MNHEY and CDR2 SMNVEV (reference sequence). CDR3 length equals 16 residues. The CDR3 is CASSSLTSGLADTQYF. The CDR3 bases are TGTGCCAGCAGTTCCCTGACTAGCGGGCTGGCAGATACGCAGTATTTT.

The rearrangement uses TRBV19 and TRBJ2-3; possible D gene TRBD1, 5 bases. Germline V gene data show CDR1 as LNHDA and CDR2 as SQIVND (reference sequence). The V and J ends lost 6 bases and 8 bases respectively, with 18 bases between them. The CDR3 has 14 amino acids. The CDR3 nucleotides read TGTGCCAGTAGCCCCTCTCAGGGTATGGGTACGCAGTATTTT. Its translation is CASSPSQGMGTQYF.

CDR3 nucleotides: TGCGCCAGCAGCCCTGGGACTCTAGGGGACGAGCAGTACTTC. This encodes CASSPGTLGDEQYF. The chain recombines TRBV5-1 with TRBJ2-7, with D possibly matching TRBD2 (6 bases). The CDR3 contains 14 residues. Germline CDR1 is SGHRS and CDR2 is YFSETQ. Between the trimmed V and J ends, which lost 4 bases and 5 bases, there was a span of 16 bases.

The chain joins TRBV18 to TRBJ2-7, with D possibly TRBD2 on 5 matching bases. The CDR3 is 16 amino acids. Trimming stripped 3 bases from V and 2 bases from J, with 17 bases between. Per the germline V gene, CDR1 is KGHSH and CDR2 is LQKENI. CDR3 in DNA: TGTGCCAGCTCACCTTCGGTGGTAGCGCCTACCTACGAGCAGTACTTC. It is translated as CASSPSVVAPTYEQYF. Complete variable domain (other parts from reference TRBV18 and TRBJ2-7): NAGVMQNPRHLVRRRGQEARLRCSPMKGHSHVYWYRQLPEEGLKFMVYLQKENIIDESGMPKERFSAEFPKEGPSILRIQQVVRGDSAAYFCASSPSVVAPTYEQYFGPGTRLTVT.

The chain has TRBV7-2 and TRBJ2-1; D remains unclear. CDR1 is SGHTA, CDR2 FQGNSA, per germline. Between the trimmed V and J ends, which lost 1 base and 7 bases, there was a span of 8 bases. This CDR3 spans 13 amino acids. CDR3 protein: CASSLGSLNEQFF. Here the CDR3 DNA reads TGTGCCAGCAGCTTAGGTAGCCTGAATGAGCAGTTCTTC.

In DNA, the CDR3 is TGTGCCAGCAGCTTGACAGGGGCGAACTATGGCTACACCTTC. Translation: CASSLTGANYGYTF. The chain has TRBV5-5 and TRBJ1-2; 7 bases agree with TRBD1. Trimming at V came to 1 base and at J to 2 bases, leaving 2 bases not matched to a gene. From germline, CDR1 is SGHKS and CDR2 YYEKEE (reference sequence). This CDR3 is built from 14 residues.